The rows below give T cell receptor beta chains drawn from one sample of a study of OX40 agonist ivuxolimab in advanced cancers. TCRdb keeps only in-frame clones here, not all; method: immunoSEQ multiplex PCR. The data hold 45,000 to 60,000 clones, with about nine tenths observed a single time. The sample in question was CD4+ or CD8+ T cells sorted from blood, obtained in a trial of the OX40 agonist ivuxolimab. The origin of the receptors is an adult with an advanced solid tumor such as melanoma, head and neck, liver or kidney cancer. Both conserved end residues are part of each CDR3. A D gene is named only where the DNA matches it firmly. Clone size appears in some rows only: once, few, many, or a class for an expanded clone.

d_call clone_size j_call v_call cdr3_nt cdr3_aa
NA NA TRBJ2-3 TRBV2 TGTGCCAGCAGCGGGGACCTCTTTGGCACAGATACGCAGTATTTT CASSGDLFGTDTQYF
NA NA TRBJ2-1 TRBV6-5 TGTGCCAGCAGTTACGGGGCAGGGGTCACGAATGAGCAGTTCTTC CASSYGAGVTNEQFF
NA medium-sized TRBJ1-1 TRBV5-6 TGTGCCAGCAGCTTTGGAGGCACTGAAGCTTTCTTT CASSFGGTEAFF
NA NA TRBJ1-1 TRBV7-3 TGTGCCAGCAGCCTAATCAGGGGCGATAACACTGAAGCTTTCTTT CASSLIRGDNTEAFF
NA NA TRBJ2-2 TRBV18 TGTGCCAGCTCACCCGGGACACTGAACACCGGGGAGCTGTTTTTT CASSPGTLNTGELFF
NA NA TRBJ2-7 TRBV7-8 TGTGCCAGCAGCCGCGGATTCTCGTACGAGCAGTACTTC CASSRGFSYEQYF
NA NA TRBJ2-1 TRBV7-6 TGTGCCAGCAGCCGAGGGCCAGGGAACTTTATCCGCCACAATGAGCAGTTCTTC CASSRGPGNFIRHNEQFF
NA NA TRBJ1-1 TRBV28 TGTGCCAGCAGGGTACGGGACAAACTAAACACTGAAGCTTTCTTT CASRVRDKLNTEAFF
TRBD2 NA TRBJ2-1 TRBV13 TGTGCCAGCAGCTTAGAGGGCGGGAGGGCTATGGGCTCCTACAATGAGCAGTTCTTC CASSLEGGRAMGSYNEQFF
NA NA TRBJ2-1 TRBV9 TGTGCCAGCGCCACCACCAGTTTGGATGAGCAGTTCTTC CASATTSLDEQFF
NA NA TRBJ1-1 TRBV11-3 TGTGCCAGCAGCTTGGGACAGAACACTGAAGCTTTCTTT CASSLGQNTEAFF
NA NA TRBJ1-1 TRBV15 TGTGCCACCAGAGGTGGGCACCTGAACACTGAAGCTTTCTTT CATRGGHLNTEAFF
NA NA TRBJ2-1 TRBV7-9 TGTGCCAGCAGCCTACTACCCGGGTCCCCGGGGGAGCAGTTCTTC CASSLLPGSPGEQFF
NA NA TRBJ1-1 TRBV5-6 TGTGCCAGCAGCGACCTGGGACACAGGAACACTGAAGCTTTCTTT CASSDLGHRNTEAFF
NA NA TRBJ2-7 TRBV29-1 TGCAGCGTCGTGACGGCAACCGTATTCTCCTACGAGCAGTACTTC CSVVTATVFSYEQYF
TRBD2 NA TRBJ2-7 TRBV30 TGTGCCTGGAGTGTTCTTAGCGGGAGTTTTTACGAGCAGTACTTC CAWSVLSGSFYEQYF
NA NA TRBJ1-2 TRBV29-1 TGCAGCGTTGACTTAGGCTACACCTTC CSVDLGYTF
TRBD2 NA TRBJ2-2 TRBV27 TGTGCCAGCAGTGCCGGGACTAGCGTATACGGGGAGCTGTTTTTT CASSAGTSVYGELFF
NA NA TRBJ2-1 TRBV5-4 TGTGCCAGCAGCTCCCCCGGTAGCGCCACTAACAATGAGCAGTTCTTC CASSSPGSATNNEQFF
NA NA TRBJ2-1 TRBV29-1 TGCAGCGTTGAAGCGTCCTACAATGAGCAGTTCTTC CSVEASYNEQFF
NA NA TRBJ1-2 TRBV5-5 TGTGCCAGCAGCCCCGCCGGGGCAGCCAACATCTATGGCTACACCTTC CASSPAGAANIYGYTF